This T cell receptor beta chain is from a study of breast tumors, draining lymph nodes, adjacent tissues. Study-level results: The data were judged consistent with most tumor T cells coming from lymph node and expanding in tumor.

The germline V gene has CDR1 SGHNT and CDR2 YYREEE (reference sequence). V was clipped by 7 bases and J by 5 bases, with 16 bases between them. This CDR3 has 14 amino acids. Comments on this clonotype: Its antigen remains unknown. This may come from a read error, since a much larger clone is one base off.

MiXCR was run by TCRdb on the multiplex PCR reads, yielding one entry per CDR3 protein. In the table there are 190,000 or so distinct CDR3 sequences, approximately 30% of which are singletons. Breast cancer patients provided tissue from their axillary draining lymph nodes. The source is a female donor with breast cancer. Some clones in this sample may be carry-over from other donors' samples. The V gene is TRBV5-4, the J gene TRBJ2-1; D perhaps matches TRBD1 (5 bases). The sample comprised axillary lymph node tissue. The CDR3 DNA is TGTGCCAGCGGATCAGGGAAGTCACACAATGAGCAGTTCTTC. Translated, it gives CASGSGKSHNEQFF.